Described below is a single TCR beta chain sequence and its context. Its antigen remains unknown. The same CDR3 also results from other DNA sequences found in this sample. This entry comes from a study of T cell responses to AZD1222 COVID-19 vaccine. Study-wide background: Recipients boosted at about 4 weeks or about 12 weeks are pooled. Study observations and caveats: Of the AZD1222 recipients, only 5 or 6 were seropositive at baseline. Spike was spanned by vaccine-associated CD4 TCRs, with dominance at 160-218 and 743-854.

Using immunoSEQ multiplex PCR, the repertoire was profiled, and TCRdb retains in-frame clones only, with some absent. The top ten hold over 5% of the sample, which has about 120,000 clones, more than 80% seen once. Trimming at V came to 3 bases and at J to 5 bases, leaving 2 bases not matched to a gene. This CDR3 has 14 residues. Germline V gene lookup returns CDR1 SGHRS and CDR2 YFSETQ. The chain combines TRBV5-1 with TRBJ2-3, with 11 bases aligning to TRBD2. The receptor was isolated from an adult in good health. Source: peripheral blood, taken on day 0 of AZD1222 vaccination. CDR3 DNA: TGCGCCAGCAGCTCGGGACTAGCGGTAGATACGCAGTATTTT. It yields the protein CASSSGLAVDTQYF. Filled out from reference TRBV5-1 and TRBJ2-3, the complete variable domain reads KAGVTQTPRYLIKTRGQQVTLSCSPISGHRSVSWYQQTPGQGLQFLFEYFSETQRNKGNFPGRFSGRQFSNSRSEMNVSTLELGDSALYLCASSSGLAVDTQYFGPGTRLTVL.